The present TCR beta chain was sequenced within a study of T cell repertoires in cytomegalovirus infection (dated by TCRdb to the late 2010s). Describing the broader study: The peptide stimulations were aimed at well-studied HLA-B-restricted epitopes as well as recently identified HLA-C-restricted CMV epitopes, whose presentation resists viral immunomodulation. Because public TCR beta signatures pointed to carriage of CMV infection together with the matching HLA type, the HLA type of each donor mattered for the analysis.

Broader findings and caveats from the paper: In both this cohort and an independent cohort of 352 donors, the cumulative frequency of public TCR beta family members distinguished carriers of CMV infection plus the relevant HLA type. In the ex vivo response, HLA-C-restricted CMV-specific TCR beta clonotypes were dominant, and in two of eight donors the single most frequent clonotype came from this HLA-C-restricted group.

About this clonotype: Which antigen it targets is not known. No much larger clone is present one base from it, and per-base qualities are unavailable.

The sample's treatment or condition label, in plain terms: in vitro stimulation with specific CMV peptide epitopes to enrich CMV-specific T cells. The sequencer listed for this sample is Illumina HiSeq 1500. TCRdb's own reprocessing of the public reads used fastp at Q25 and MiXCR and kept productive beta chains. A single entry per CDR3 protein holds the most common genes and DNA from its merged rows. The sample table shows a few hundred thousand distinct CDR3 sequences, and approximately 42% are seen once. 35% to 50% of the sample comes from the top ten. Trimmed from V: 6 bases; trimmed from J: 4 bases; junction bases lacking a gene match: 11. CDR1 and CDR2 are read off the germline V gene as MGHDK and SYGVNS. The CDR3, cysteine through phenylalanine, is 15 amino acids long. Only the CDR3 DNA is retained, 45 bases long and in frame from the first base.

In this chain, TRBV25-1 is recombined with TRBJ1-1; TRBD1 matches 7 bases in the middle. The sequence derives from a human donor in good health (CMV status not recorded). Some clones in this sample may be carry-over from other donors' samples. This specimen consisted of cultured PBMCs, obtained from culture after CMV antigen stimulation. The CDR3 here reads CASSTEGARGTEAFF. The DNA is TGTGCCAGCAGCACCGAGGGGGCGCGTGGCACTGAAGCTTTCTTT.